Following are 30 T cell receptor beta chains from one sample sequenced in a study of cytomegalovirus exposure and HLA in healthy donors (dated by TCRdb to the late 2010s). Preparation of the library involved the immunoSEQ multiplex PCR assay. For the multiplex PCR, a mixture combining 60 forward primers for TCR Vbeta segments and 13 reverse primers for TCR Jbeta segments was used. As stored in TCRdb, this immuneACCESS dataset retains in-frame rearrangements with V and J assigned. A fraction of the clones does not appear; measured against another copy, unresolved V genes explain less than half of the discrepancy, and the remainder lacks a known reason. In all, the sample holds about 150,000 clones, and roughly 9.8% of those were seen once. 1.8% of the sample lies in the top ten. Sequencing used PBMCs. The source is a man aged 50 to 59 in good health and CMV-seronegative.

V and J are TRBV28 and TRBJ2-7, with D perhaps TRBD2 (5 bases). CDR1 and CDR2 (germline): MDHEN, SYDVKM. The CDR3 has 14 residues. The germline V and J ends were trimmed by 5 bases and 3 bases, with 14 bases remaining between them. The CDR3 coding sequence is TGTGCCAGCAGTCCCCCCAGCGGCTTCTACGAGCAGTACTTC. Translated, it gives CASSPPSGFYEQYF. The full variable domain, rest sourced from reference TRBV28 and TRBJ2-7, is DVKVTQSSRYLVKRTGEKVFLECVQDMDHENMFWYRQDPGLGLRLIYFSYDVKMKEKGDIPEGYSVSREKKERFSLILESASTNQTSMYLCASSPPSGFYEQYFGPGTRLTVT.

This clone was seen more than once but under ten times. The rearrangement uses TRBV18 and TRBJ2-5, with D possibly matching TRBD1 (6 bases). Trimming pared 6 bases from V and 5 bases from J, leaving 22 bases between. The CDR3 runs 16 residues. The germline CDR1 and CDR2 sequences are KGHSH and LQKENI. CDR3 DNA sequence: TGTGCCAGCTCGACAGGTGCCCCTCGGGGCAGGGAGACCCAGTACTTC. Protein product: CASSTGAPRGRETQYF.

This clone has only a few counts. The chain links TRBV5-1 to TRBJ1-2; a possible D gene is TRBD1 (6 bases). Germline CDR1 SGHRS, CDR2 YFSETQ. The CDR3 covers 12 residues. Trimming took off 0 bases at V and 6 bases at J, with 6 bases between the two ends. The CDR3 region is CASSLEGDGYTF. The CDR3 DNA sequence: TGCGCCAGCAGCTTGGAGGGGGATGGCTACACCTTC.

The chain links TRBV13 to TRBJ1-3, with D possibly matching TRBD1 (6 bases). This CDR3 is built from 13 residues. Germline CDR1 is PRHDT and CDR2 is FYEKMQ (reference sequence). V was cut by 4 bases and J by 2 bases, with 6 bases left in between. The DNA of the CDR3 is TGTGCCAGCAGCTACAGGGCTGGAAACACCATATATTTT. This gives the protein CASSYRAGNTIYF.

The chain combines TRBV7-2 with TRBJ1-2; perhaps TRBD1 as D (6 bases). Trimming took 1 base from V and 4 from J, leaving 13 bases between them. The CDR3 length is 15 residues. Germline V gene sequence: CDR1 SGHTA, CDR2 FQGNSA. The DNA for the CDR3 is TGTGCCAGCAGCTTAGACCGGACAGAGTCCTATGGCTACACCTTC. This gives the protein CASSLDRTESYGYTF.

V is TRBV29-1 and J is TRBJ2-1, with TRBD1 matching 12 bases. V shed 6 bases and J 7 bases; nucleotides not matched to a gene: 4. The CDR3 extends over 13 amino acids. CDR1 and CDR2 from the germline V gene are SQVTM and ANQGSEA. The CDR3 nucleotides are TGCAGCGTGGGACAGGGGGCGCGAAATGAGCAGTTCTTC. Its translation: CSVGQGARNEQFF.

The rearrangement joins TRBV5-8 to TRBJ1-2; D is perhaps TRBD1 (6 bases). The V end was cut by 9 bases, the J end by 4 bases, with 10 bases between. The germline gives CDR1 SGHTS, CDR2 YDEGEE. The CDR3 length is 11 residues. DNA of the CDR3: TGTGCCACCGGACAGACCTATGGCTACACCTTC. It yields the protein CATGQTYGYTF.

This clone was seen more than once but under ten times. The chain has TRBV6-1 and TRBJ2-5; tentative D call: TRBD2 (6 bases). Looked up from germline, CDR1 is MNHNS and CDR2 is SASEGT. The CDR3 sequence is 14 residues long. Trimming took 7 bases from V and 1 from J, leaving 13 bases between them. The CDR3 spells CASTITSIQETQYF. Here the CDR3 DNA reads TGTGCCAGCACCATTACTAGCATCCAAGAGACCCAGTACTTC.

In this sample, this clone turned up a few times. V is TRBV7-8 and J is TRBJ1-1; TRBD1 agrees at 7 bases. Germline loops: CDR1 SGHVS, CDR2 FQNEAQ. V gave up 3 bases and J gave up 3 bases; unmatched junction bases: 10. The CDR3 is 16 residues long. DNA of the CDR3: TGTGCCAGCAGCTTCCGACAGGGTGTGTCGGACACTGAAGCTTTCTTT. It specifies CASSFRQGVSDTEAFF.

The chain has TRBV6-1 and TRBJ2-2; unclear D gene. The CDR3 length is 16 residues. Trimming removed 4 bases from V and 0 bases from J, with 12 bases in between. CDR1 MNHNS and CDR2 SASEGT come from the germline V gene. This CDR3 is CASSGSPQANTGELFF. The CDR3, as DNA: TGTGCCAGCAGTGGCTCTCCGCAGGCGAACACCGGGGAGCTGTTTTTT.

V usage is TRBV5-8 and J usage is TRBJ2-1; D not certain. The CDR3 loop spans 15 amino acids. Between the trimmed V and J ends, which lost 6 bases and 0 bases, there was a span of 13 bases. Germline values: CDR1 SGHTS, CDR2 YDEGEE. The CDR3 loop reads CASTPGGSSYNEQFF. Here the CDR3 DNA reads TGTGCCAGCACTCCAGGTGGTAGCTCCTACAATGAGCAGTTCTTC.

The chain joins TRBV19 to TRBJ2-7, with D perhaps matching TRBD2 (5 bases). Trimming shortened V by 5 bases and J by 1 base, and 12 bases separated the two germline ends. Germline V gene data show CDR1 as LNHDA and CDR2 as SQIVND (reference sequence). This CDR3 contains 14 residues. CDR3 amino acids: CASSPGIPSYEQYF. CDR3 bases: TGTGCCAGTAGTCCCGGGATACCATCCTACGAGCAGTACTTC.

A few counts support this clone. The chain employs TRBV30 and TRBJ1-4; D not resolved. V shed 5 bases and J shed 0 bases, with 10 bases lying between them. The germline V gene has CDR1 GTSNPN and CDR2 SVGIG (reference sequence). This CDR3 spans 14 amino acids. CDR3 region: CAWAVGPTNEKLFF. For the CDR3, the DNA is TGTGCCTGGGCTGTGGGCCCAACTAATGAAAAACTGTTTTTT.

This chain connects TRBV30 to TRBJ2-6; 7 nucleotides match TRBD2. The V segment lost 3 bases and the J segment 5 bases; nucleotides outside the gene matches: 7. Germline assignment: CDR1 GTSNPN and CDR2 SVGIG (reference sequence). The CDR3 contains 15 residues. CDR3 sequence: CAWSPPGGRANVLTF. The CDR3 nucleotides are TGTGCCTGGAGCCCCCCGGGGGGTAGGGCCAACGTCCTGACTTTC.

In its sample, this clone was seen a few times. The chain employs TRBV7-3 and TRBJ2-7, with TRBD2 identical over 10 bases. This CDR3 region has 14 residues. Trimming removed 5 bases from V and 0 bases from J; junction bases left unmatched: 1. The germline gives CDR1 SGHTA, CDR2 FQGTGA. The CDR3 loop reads CASSPSGSSYEQYF. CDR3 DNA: TGTGCCAGCAGCCCTAGCGGGAGCTCCTACGAGCAGTACTTC. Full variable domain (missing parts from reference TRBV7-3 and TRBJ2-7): GAGVSQTPSNKVTEKGKYVELRCDPISGHTALYWYRQSLGQGPEFLIYFQGTGAADDSGLPNDRFFAVRPEGSVSTLKIQRTERGDSAVYLCASSPSGSSYEQYFGPGTRLTVT.

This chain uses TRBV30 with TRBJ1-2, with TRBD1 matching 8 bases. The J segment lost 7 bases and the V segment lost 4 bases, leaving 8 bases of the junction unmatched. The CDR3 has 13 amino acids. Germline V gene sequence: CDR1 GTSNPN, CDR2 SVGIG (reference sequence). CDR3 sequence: CAWKTGDQVGYTF. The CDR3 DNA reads TGTGCCTGGAAGACAGGGGACCAAGTTGGCTACACCTTC. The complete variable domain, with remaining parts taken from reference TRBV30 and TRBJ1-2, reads SQTIHQWPATLVQPVGSPLSLECTVEGTSNPNLYWYRQAAGRGLQLLFYSVGIGQISSEVPQNLSASRPQDRQFILSSKKLLLSDSGFYLCAWKTGDQVGYTFGSGTRLTVV.

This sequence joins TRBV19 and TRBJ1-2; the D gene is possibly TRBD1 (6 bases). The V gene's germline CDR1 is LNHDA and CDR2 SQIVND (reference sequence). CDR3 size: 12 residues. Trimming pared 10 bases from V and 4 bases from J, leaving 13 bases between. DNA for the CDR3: TGTGCCACAAATGGACAGCGCTATGGCTACACCTTC. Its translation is CATNGQRYGYTF.

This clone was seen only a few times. CDR3 bases: TGTGCCAGCAGTTACCGGGATGGTGAGCAGTTCTTC. It translates to CASSYRDGEQFF. The chain has TRBV6-5 and TRBJ2-1, with D possibly TRBD2 on 5 matching bases. There are 12 residues in the CDR3. CDR1 and CDR2 from the germline V gene are MNHEY and SVGAGI. The V gene lost 2 bases and the J gene lost 9 bases, with 8 bases spanning the gap.

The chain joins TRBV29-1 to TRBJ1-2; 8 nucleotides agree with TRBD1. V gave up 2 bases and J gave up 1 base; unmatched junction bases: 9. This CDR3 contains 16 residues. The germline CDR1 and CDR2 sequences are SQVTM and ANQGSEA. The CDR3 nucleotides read TGCAGCGTTGAAATCGGCAGGGGGCTTGTTAACTATGGCTACACCTTC. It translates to CSVEIGRGLVNYGYTF.

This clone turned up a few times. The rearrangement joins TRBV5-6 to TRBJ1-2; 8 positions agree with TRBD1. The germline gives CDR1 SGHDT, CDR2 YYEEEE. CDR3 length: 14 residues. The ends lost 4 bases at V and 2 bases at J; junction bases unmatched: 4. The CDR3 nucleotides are TGTGCCAGCAGCCGGGACAGGAAAAACTATGGCTACACCTTC. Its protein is CASSRDRKNYGYTF.

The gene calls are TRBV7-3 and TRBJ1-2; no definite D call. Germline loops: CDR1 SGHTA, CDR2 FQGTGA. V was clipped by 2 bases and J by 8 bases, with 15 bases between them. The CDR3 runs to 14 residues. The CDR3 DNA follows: TGTGCCAGCAGCTTAGTTGGCTCCACGCGGGGCTACACCTTC. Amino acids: CASSLVGSTRGYTF.

The CDR3 sequence: CSTAGTLSRETQYF. Written as DNA, the CDR3 is TGCAGCACCGCTGGTACTTTAAGCAGGGAGACCCAGTACTTC. The chain carries TRBV29-1 and TRBJ2-5; D gene unclear. Germline V gene sequence: CDR1 SQVTM, CDR2 ANQGSEA. CDR3 length: 14 amino acids. Trimming removed 8 bases at V and 5 bases at J, with 21 bases between.

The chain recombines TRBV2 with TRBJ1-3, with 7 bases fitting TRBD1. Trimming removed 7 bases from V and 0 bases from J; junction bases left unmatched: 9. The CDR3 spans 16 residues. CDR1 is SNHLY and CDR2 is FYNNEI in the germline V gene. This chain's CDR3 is CASKRTGDLSGNTIYF. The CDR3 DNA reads TGTGCCAGCAAGCGTACAGGGGACCTCTCTGGAAACACCATATATTTT. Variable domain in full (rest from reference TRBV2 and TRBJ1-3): EPEVTQTPSHQVTQMGQEVILRCVPISNHLYFYWYRQILGQKVEFLVSFYNNEISEKSEIFDDQFSVERPDGSNFTLKIRSTKLEDSAMYFCASKRTGDLSGNTIYFGEGSWLTVV.

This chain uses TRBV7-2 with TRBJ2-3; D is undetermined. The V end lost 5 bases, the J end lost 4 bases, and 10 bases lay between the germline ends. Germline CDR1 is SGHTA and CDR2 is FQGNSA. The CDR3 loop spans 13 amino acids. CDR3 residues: CASSPQSSDTQYF. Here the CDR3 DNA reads TGTGCCAGCAGCCCACAGTCATCAGATACGCAGTATTTT. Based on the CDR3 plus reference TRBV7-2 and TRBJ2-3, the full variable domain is GAGVSQSPSNKVTEKGKDVELRCDPISGHTALYWYRQSLGQGLEFLIYFQGNSAPDKSGLPSDRFSAERTGGSVSTLTIQRTQQEDSAVYLCASSPQSSDTQYFGPGTRLTVL.

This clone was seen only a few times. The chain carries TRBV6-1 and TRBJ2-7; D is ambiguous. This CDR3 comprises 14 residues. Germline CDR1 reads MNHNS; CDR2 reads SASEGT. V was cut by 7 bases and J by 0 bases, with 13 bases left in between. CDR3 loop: CASTEIVSSYEQYF. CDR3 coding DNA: TGTGCCAGCACTGAGATCGTTAGCTCCTACGAGCAGTACTTC.

CDR3 in amino acids: CASRATSGGDTQYF. The CDR3 DNA follows: TGTGCCAGCAGGGCGACTAGCGGAGGAGATACGCAGTATTTT. The V gene is TRBV2, the J gene TRBJ2-3, with 9 bases lining up with TRBD2. With V trimmed by 6 bases and J by 5 bases, 6 bases remained unmatched. Germline assignment: CDR1 SNHLY and CDR2 FYNNEI. CDR3 size: 14 residues.

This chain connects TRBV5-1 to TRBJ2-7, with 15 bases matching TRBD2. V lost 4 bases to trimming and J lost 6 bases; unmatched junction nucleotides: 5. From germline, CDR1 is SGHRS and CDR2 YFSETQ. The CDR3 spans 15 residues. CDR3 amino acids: CASSPGLAGGGEQYF. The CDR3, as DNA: TGCGCCAGCAGCCCAGGACTAGCGGGAGGGGGCGAGCAGTACTTC.

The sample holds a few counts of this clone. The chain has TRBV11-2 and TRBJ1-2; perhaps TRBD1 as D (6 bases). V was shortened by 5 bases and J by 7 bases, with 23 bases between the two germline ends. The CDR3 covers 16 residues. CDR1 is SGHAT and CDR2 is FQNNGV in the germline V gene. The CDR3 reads CASSPPGWQGQGGYTF. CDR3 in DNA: TGTGCCAGCAGCCCCCCCGGCTGGCAGGGGCAGGGTGGCTACACCTTC.

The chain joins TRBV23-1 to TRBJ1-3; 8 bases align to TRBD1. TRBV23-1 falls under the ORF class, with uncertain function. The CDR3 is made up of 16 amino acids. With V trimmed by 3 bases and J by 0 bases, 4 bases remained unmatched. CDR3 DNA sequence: TGCGCCAGCAGTCACCCCGGACAGGGCTCTGGAAACACCATATATTTT. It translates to CASSHPGQGSGNTIYF.

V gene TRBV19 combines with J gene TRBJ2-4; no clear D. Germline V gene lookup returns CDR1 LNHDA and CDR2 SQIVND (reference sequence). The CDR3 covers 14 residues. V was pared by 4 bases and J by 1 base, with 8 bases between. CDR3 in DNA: TGTGCCAGTAGTAATAGTGGTGCCAAAAACATTCAGTACTTC. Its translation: CASSNSGAKNIQYF.